This note documents a single TCR beta chain sequence. These data originate in a study of blood T cell repertoires in COVID-19. With 4 bases clipped from V and 7 bases from J, the junction kept 2 bases outside the gene matches. Germline CDR1 reads WSHSY; CDR2 reads SAAADI. The CDR3 contains 13 residues. The data were produced by immunoSEQ multiplex PCR, yet TCRdb's version contains in-frame clones alone and is incomplete. The data contain 65,000 or so clones, approximately 70% of them singletons. The sequence came from an older woman who had been exposed to COVID-19. The chain joins TRBV10-2 to TRBJ1-2; the match to TRBD1 covers 11 bases. Sequencing input: PBMCs or T cells enriched from blood (not recorded which). The CDR3 loop is CASSVGQGAGYTF. The DNA for the CDR3 is TGCGCCAGCAGTGTTGGACAGGGGGCTGGCTACACCTTC.